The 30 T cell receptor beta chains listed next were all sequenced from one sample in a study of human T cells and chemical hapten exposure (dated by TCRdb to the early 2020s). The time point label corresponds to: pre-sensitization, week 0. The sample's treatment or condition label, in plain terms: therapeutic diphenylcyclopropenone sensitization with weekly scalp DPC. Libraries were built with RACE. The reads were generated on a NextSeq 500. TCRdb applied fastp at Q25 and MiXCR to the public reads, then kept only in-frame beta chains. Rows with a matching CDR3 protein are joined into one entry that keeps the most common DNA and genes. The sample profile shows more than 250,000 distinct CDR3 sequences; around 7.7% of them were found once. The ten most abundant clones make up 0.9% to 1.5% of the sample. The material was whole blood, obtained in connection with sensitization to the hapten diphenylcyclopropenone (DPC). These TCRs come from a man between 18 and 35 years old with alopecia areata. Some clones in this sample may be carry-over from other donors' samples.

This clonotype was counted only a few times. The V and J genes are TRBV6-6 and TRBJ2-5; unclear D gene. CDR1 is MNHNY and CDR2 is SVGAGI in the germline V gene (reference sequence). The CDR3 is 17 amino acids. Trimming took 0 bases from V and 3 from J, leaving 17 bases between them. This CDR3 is CASSYSKSVGLEETQYF. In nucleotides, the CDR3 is TGTGCCAGCAGTTACTCGAAATCCGTCGGGCTTGAAGAGACCCAGTACTTC.

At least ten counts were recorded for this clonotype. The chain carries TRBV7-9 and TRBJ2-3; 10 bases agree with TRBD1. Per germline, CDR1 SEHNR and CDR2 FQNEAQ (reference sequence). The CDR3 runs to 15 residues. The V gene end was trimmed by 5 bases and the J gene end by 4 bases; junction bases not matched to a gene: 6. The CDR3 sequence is CASSADRGHSDTQYF. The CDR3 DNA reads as TGTGCCAGCAGCGCCGACAGGGGGCATTCAGATACGCAGTATTTT.

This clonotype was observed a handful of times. This CDR3 reads CASSLRGGLRDTGELFF. CDR3 in DNA: TGTGCCAGCAGCCTAAGGGGCGGACTGCGGGACACCGGGGAGCTGTTTTTT. The chain couples TRBV7-9 to TRBJ2-2; the D call may be TRBD1 or TRBD2 (5 bases each). The V gene's germline CDR1 is SEHNR and CDR2 FQNEAQ (reference sequence). Trimming removed 5 bases from V and 3 bases from J, with 19 bases in between. The CDR3 covers 17 residues.

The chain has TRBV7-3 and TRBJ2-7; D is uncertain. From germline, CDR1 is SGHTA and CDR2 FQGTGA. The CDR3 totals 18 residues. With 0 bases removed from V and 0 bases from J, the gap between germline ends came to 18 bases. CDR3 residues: CASSLTYSNALSSYEQYF. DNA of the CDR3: TGTGCCAGCAGCTTAACGTATTCAAACGCACTCAGCTCCTACGAGCAGTACTTC.

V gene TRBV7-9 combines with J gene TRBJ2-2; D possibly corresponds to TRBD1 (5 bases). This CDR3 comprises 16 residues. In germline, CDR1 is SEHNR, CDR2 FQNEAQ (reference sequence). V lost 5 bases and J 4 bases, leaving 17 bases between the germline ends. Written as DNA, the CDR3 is TGTGCCAGCAGCCCCCCCGGCCGACAGCTCACCGGGGAGCTGTTTTTT. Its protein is CASSPPGRQLTGELFF.

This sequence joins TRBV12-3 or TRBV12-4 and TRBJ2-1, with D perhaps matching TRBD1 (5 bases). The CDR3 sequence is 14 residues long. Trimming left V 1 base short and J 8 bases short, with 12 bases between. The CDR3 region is CASSLDQTADEQFF. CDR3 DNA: TGTGCCAGCAGTTTAGACCAGACAGCCGATGAGCAGTTCTTC.

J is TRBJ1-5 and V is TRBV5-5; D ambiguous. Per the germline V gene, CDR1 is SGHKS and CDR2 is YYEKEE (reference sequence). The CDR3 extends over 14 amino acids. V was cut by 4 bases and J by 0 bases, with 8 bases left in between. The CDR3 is CASSPTLSNQPQHF. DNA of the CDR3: TGTGCCAGCAGCCCGACACTTAGCAATCAGCCCCAGCATTTT.

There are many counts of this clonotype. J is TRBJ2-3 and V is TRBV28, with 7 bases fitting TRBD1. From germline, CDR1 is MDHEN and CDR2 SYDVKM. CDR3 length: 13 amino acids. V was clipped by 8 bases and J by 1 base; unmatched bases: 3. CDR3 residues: CASETGGTDTQYF. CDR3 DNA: TGTGCCAGCGAAACAGGGGGCACAGATACGCAGTATTTT.

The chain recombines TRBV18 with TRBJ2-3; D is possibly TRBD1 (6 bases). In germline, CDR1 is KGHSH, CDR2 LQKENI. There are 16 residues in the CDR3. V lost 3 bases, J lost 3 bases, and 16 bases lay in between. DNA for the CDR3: TGTGCCAGCTCACCCCTAGGCAGGGGCAGGACAGATACGCAGTATTTT. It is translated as CASSPLGRGRTDTQYF.

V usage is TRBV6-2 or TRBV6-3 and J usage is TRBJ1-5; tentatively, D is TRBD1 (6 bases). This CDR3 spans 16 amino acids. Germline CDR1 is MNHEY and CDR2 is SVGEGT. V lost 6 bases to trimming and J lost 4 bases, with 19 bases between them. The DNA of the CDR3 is TGTGCCAGCAGACTTCAACAGGGTCCGGGAAATCAGCCCCAGCATTTT. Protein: CASRLQQGPGNQPQHF.

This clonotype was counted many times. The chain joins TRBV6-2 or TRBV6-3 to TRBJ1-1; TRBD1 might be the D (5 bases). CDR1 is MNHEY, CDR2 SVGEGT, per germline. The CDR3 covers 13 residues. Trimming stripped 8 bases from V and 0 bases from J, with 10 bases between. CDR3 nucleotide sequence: TGTGCCAGCCTGGGACGGATGAACACTGAAGCTTTCTTT. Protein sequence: CASLGRMNTEAFF.

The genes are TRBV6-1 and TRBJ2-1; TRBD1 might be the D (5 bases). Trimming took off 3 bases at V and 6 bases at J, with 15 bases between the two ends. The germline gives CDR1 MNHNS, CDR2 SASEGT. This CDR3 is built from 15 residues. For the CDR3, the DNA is TGTGCCAGCAGTGATAAGGGGAAACCACTCAATGAGCAGTTCTTC. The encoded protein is CASSDKGKPLNEQFF.

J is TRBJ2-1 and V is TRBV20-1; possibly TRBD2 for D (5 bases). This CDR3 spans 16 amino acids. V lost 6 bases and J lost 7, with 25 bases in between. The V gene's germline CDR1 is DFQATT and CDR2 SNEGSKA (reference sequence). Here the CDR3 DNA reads TGCAGTGCCTCCCCGATGGGAGCGCCTACGAGGAATGAGCAGTTCTTC. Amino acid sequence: CSASPMGAPTRNEQFF.

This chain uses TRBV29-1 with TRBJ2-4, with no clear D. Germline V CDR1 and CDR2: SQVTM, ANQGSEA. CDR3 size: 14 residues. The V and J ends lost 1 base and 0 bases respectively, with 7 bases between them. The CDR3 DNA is TGCAGCGTTGAAGCGGACCTAGCCAAAAACATTCAGTACTTC. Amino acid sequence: CSVEADLAKNIQYF.

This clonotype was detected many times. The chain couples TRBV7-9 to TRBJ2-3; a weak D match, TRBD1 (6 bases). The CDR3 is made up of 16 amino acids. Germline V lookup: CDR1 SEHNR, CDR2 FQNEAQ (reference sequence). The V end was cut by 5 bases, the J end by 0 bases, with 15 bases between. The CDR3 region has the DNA TGTGCCAGCAGCCCGATACAGGGTTGGAGCACAGATACGCAGTATTTT. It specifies CASSPIQGWSTDTQYF.

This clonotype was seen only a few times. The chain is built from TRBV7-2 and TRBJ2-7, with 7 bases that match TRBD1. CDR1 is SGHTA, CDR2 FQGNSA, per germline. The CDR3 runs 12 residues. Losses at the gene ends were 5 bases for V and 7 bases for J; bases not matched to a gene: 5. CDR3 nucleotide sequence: TGTGCCAGCAGCACGACAGGGATGGAGCAGTACTTC. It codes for CASSTTGMEQYF.

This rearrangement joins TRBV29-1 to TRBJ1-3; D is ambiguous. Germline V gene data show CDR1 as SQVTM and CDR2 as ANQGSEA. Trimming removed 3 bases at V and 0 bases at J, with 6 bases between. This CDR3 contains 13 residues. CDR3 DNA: TGCAGCGTTGAGCCGTACTCTGGAAACACCATATATTTT. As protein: CSVEPYSGNTIYF.

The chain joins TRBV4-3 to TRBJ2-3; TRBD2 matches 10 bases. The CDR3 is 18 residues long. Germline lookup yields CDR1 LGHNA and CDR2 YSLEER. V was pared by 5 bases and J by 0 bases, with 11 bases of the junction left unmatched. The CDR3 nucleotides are TGCGCCAGCAGCTCCCAGGCAGCGGGGGGGTCCAGCACAGATACGCAGTATTTT. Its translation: CASSSQAAGGSSTDTQYF.

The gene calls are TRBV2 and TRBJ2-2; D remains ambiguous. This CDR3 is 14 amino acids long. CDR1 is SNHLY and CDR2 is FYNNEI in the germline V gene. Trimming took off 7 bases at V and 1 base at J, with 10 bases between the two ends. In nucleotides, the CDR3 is TGTGCCAGCATCCTGACGGAGAACACCGGGGAGCTGTTTTTT. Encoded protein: CASILTENTGELFF. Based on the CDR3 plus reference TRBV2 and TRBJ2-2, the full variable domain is EPEVTQTPSHQVTQMGQEVILRCVPISNHLYFYWYRQILGQKVEFLVSFYNNEISEKSEIFDDQFSVERPDGSNFTLKIRSTKLEDSAMYFCASILTENTGELFFGEGSRLTVL.

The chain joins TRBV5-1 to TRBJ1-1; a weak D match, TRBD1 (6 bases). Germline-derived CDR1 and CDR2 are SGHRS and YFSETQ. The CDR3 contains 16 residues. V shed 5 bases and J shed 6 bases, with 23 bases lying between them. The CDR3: CASRLARWGRESEAFF. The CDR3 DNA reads TGCGCCAGCAGACTTGCCAGGTGGGGGCGCGAGTCTGAAGCTTTCTTT.

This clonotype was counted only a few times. The CDR3 region has the DNA TGTGCCAGCAGCTCCACAGGGGGCCCCAACTATGGCTACACCTTC. This translates into CASSSTGGPNYGYTF. This chain connects TRBV7-9 to TRBJ1-2; 9 nucleotides line up with TRBD1. CDR3 length equals 15 residues. V lost 4 bases to trimming and J lost 2 bases; unmatched junction nucleotides: 5. Germline V gene lookup returns CDR1 SEHNR and CDR2 FQNEAQ (reference sequence).

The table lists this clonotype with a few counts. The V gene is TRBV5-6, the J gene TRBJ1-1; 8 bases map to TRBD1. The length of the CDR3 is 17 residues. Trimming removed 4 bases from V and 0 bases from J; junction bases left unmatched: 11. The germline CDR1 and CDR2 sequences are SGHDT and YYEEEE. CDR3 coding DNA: TGTGCCAGCAGCGGGGACCGGGACAGGAAAATGAACACTGAAGCTTTCTTT. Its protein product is CASSGDRDRKMNTEAFF.

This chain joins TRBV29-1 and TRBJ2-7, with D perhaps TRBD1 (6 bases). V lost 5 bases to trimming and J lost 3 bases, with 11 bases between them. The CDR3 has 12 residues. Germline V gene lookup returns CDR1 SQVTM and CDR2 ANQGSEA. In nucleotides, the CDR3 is TGCAGCGTTAACCGGGACAACTACGAGCAGTACTTC. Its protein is CSVNRDNYEQYF.

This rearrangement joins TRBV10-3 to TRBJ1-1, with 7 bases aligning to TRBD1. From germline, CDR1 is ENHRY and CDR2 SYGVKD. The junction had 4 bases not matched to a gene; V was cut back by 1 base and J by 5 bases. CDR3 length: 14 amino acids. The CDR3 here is CAISELTGWTEAFF. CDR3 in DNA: TGTGCCATCAGTGAGTTGACAGGGTGGACTGAAGCTTTCTTT.

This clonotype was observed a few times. The CDR3 sequence is CASSKAPVEQYV. The CDR3 DNA follows: TGTGCCAGCAGCAAAGCCCCGGTCGAGCAGTACGTC. The V gene is TRBV21-1, the J gene TRBJ2-7; whether TRBD1, the table's D call, matches the DNA was not checked. TRBV21-1 is a known pseudogene. The CDR3 is 12 residues long.

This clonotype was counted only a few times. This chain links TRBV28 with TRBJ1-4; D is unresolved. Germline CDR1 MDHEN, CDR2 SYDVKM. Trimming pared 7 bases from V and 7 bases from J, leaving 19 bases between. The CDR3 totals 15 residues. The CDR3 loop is CASTSMWVNGEKLFF. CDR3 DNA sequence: TGTGCCAGCACCTCGATGTGGGTGAACGGTGAAAAACTGTTTTTT.

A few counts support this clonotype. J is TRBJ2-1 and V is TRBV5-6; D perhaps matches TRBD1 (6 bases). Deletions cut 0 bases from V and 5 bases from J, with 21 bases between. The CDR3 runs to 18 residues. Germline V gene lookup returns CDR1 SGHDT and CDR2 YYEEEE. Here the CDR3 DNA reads TGTGCCAGCAGCTTGGGCGGTCGCGCGCCAGGGGAACACAATGAGCAGTTCTTC. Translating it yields CASSLGGRAPGEHNEQFF.

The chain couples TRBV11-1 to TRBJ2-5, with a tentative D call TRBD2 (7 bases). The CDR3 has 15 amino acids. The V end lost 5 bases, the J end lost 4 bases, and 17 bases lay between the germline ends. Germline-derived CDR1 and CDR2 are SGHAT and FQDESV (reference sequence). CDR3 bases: TGTGCCAGCAGCCAGCGAGGGGGGGTAGGAGAGACCCAGTACTTC. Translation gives CASSQRGGVGETQYF.

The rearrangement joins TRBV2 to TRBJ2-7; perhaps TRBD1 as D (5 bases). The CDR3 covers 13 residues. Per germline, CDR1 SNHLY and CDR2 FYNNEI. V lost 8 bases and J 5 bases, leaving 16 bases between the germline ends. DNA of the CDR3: TGTGCCAGCCATCCCGGCAGGGCGAACGAGCAGTACTTC. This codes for CASHPGRANEQYF.

CDR3: CASSPLTRRRQRDFYGYTF. DNA for the CDR3: TGTGCCAGCAGCCCCCTGACCCGACGGAGGCAAAGAGATTTCTATGGCTACACCTTC. This chain connects TRBV11-2 to TRBJ1-2, with D uncertain. Germline V lookup: CDR1 SGHAT, CDR2 FQNNGV. The CDR3 is 19 residues long. The V and J ends lost 5 bases and 4 bases respectively, with 29 bases between them.